Following are 26 T cell receptor beta chains from one sample sequenced in a study of cytomegalovirus exposure and HLA in healthy donors. In the PCR, 60 Vbeta and 13 Jbeta primers were used. TCRdb's copy holds only in-frame clones and misses some; the assay was immunoSEQ multiplex PCR. This specimen shows 75,000 to 90,000 clones; the ten leading clones hold approximately 1.5%. The sample taken for sequencing was PBMCs. These receptors originate from a woman aged 55-70 years in good health and CMV-seronegative.

The chain uses TRBV28 and TRBJ2-5, with 8 bases matching TRBD2. The germline gives CDR1 MDHEN, CDR2 SYDVKM. The CDR3 covers 24 residues. J lost 0 bases, V lost 5 bases, and 32 bases had no gene match. The CDR3 DNA sequence: TGTGCCAGCAGTCCCCGGACACCTTCGGGACTAGTGGGAGGGTCCGTCAAGTACCAAGAGACCCAGTACTTC. Its translation: CASSPRTPSGLVGGSVKYQETQYF.

The V call is TRBV7-8, the J call TRBJ1-5, with 10 bases matching TRBD1. V lost 6 bases to trimming and J lost 6 bases; unmatched junction nucleotides: 5. This CDR3 has 14 amino acids. Looked up from germline, CDR1 is SGHVS and CDR2 is FQNEAQ. CDR3 sequence reads: CASSVGTGVQPQHF. As DNA, the CDR3 is TGTGCCAGCAGTGTAGGGACAGGGGTTCAGCCCCAGCATTTT.

V gene TRBV28 combines with J gene TRBJ2-5; D call uncertain. Germline lookup yields CDR1 MDHEN and CDR2 SYDVKM. Trimming removed 5 bases from V and 2 bases from J, with 18 bases in between. The CDR3 runs to 16 residues. CDR3 sequence reads: CASSMFGKSDQETQYF. The CDR3, as DNA: TGTGCCAGCAGTATGTTCGGAAAAAGCGATCAAGAGACCCAGTACTTC.

V gene TRBV30 combines with J gene TRBJ2-2, with a possible D match to TRBD1 (6 bases). Trimming took 2 bases from V and 2 from J, leaving 12 bases between them. This CDR3 is built from 15 residues. Germline V gene sequence: CDR1 GTSNPN, CDR2 SVGIG (reference sequence). Here the CDR3 reads CAWSQGFGNTGELFF. The CDR3 DNA follows: TGTGCCTGGAGTCAGGGGTTCGGAAACACCGGGGAGCTGTTTTTT.

The chain employs TRBV2 and TRBJ2-4; TRBD2 might be the D (5 bases). Germline CDR1 SNHLY, CDR2 FYNNEI. V was shortened by 7 bases and J by 3 bases, with 13 bases between the two germline ends. CDR3 size: 14 residues. The CDR3 here is CASIPTEGKNIQYF. CDR3 DNA sequence: TGTGCCAGCATACCCACAGAGGGCAAAAACATTCAGTACTTC.

The chain links TRBV18 to TRBJ2-5; D is unresolved. Trimming shortened V by 1 base and J by 5 bases, and 11 bases separated the two germline ends. Germline lookup yields CDR1 KGHSH and CDR2 LQKENI. CDR3 length equals 14 residues. The CDR3 DNA reads TGTGCCAGCTCACCACTAGCCTGGGTGGAGACCCAGTACTTC. The encoded protein is CASSPLAWVETQYF.

The chain uses TRBV4-2 and TRBJ1-2; possible D gene TRBD1, 5 bases. Germline lookup yields CDR1 LGHNA and CDR2 YNFKEQ. V lost 0 bases to trimming and J lost 7 bases, with 27 bases between them. This CDR3 has 19 amino acids. This CDR3 is CASSQDLSNFRQTEGGYTF. The CDR3 DNA reads as TGTGCCAGCAGCCAAGATCTCTCGAATTTTCGACAGACTGAAGGTGGCTACACCTTC.

The chain combines TRBV5-1 with TRBJ1-4; D may be TRBD1 (5 bases). V was trimmed by 4 bases and J by 3 bases, leaving 16 bases between them. This CDR3 is built from 16 residues. Germline CDR1 reads SGHRS; CDR2 reads YFSETQ. CDR3 in amino acids: CASSPGQQAANEKLFF. The CDR3 DNA follows: TGCGCCAGCAGCCCCGGACAACAGGCGGCTAATGAAAAACTGTTTTTT.

The chain links TRBV7-8 to TRBJ1-4, with D perhaps TRBD1 (5 bases). V was shortened by 2 bases and J by 8 bases, with 12 bases between the two germline ends. The CDR3 runs to 14 residues. CDR1 is SGHVS, CDR2 FQNEAQ, per germline. Written as DNA, the CDR3 is TGTGCCAGCAGCTTATTTGGGGCAGGCGAAAAACTGTTTTTT. It codes for CASSLFGAGEKLFF. Looking up the rest from reference TRBV7-8 and TRBJ1-4 gives the full variable domain: GAGVSQSPRYKVAKRGQDVALRCDPISGHVSLFWYQQALGQGPEFLTYFQNEAQLDKSGLPSDRFFAERPEGSVSTLKIQRTQQEDSAVYLCASSLFGAGEKLFFGSGTQLSVL.

This sequence joins TRBV27 and TRBJ2-6, with TRBD1 matching over 10 bases. Germline V lookup: CDR1 MNHEY, CDR2 SMNVEV (reference sequence). J lost 2 bases, V lost 6 bases, and 10 bases had no gene match. CDR3 length: 18 residues. CDR3 protein: CASRRDRGLHPGANVLTF. The CDR3 nucleotides are TGTGCCAGCAGGCGGGACAGGGGTTTGCATCCTGGGGCCAACGTCCTGACTTTC.

The chain links TRBV18 to TRBJ1-2; D unresolved. The CDR3 contains 14 residues. V gave up 3 bases and J gave up 6 bases, with 14 bases separating them. CDR1 and CDR2 (germline): KGHSH, LQKENI. In DNA, the CDR3 is TGTGCCAGCTCACCTACACACCGTTCAGATGGCTACACCTTC. Translation gives CASSPTHRSDGYTF.

The chain couples TRBV28 to TRBJ2-3; 9 bases are shared with TRBD1. This CDR3 contains 12 residues. Germline V gene sequence: CDR1 MDHEN, CDR2 SYDVKM. V lost 4 bases and J lost 9; bases outside the gene matches: 2. CDR3 in DNA: TGTGCCAGCAGTTCCACAGGGGGCACGCAGTATTTT. As protein: CASSSTGGTQYF.

The CDR3 here is CASSQLDRGGETQYF. The DNA of the CDR3 is TGCGCCAGCAGCCAACTGGACAGGGGTGGAGAGACCCAGTACTTC. The chain joins TRBV4-3 to TRBJ2-5; 9 bases agree with TRBD1. The germline CDR1 and CDR2 sequences are LGHNA and YSLEER. V gave up 2 bases and J gave up 4 bases; unmatched junction bases: 5. This CDR3 spans 15 amino acids.

The V and J genes are TRBV2 and TRBJ2-3; D perhaps matches TRBD2 (5 bases). Germline values: CDR1 SNHLY, CDR2 FYNNEI. This CDR3 comprises 15 residues. Trimming left V 2 bases short and J 0 bases short, with 9 bases between. CDR3 coding DNA: TGTGCCAGCAGTGAATTGGGAGAAAGCACAGATACGCAGTATTTT. This translates into CASSELGESTDTQYF. The full variable domain, in which reference TRBV2 and TRBJ2-3 provide the parts outside the CDR3, is EPEVTQTPSHQVTQMGQEVILRCVPISNHLYFYWYRQILGQKVEFLVSFYNNEISEKSEIFDDQFSVERPDGSNFTLKIRSTKLEDSAMYFCASSELGESTDTQYFGPGTRLTVL.

V is TRBV10-3 and J is TRBJ2-7; 7 positions match TRBD1. Germline V lookup: CDR1 ENHRY, CDR2 SYGVKD. The CDR3 spans 15 residues. With 6 bases clipped from V and 2 bases from J, the junction kept 10 bases outside the gene matches. CDR3 amino acids: CAISAPRGPPYEQYF. The CDR3 bases are TGTGCCATCAGCGCACCTAGGGGGCCTCCCTACGAGCAGTACTTC.

V and J are TRBV4-3 and TRBJ1-6; D remains ambiguous. The CDR3 spans 15 residues. The germline V gene encodes CDR1 LGHNA and CDR2 YSLEER. Trimming stripped 1 base from V and 7 bases from J, with 11 bases between. The CDR3 here is CASSQVVRQNSPLHF. The CDR3 DNA reads TGCGCCAGCAGCCAAGTTGTGCGTCAAAATTCACCCCTCCACTTT.

The V call is TRBV5-8, the J call TRBJ1-5, with D perhaps matching TRBD1 (5 bases). Trimming removed 0 bases from V and 4 bases from J, with 5 bases in between. This CDR3 has 13 amino acids. The germline CDR1 and CDR2 sequences are SGHTS and YDEGEE. The CDR3 is CASSLDRNQPQHF. The CDR3 DNA reads TGTGCCAGCAGCTTGGACAGGAATCAGCCCCAGCATTTT. The entire variable domain, with the rest obtained from reference TRBV5-8 and TRBJ1-5, is as follows: EAGVTQSPTHLIKTRGQQATLRCSPISGHTSVYWYQQALGLGLQFLLWYDEGEERNRGNFPPRFSGRQFPNYSSELNVNALELEDSALYLCASSLDRNQPQHFGDGTRLSIL.

This chain links TRBV25-1 with TRBJ1-2; D gene unclear. The germline CDR1 and CDR2 sequences are MGHDK and SYGVNS. V was cut by 6 bases and J by 5 bases, with 13 bases left in between. The CDR3 is 13 amino acids. CDR3 sequence: CASSSESWYGYTF. CDR3 sequence (DNA): TGTGCCAGCAGCAGTGAATCTTGGTATGGCTACACCTTC.

The genes are TRBV7-3 and TRBJ2-3, with D tentatively TRBD2 (7 bases). Germline V gene data show CDR1 as SGHTA and CDR2 as FQGTGA. The V and J ends lost 8 bases and 4 bases respectively, with 10 bases between them. There are 12 residues in the CDR3. The CDR3 coding sequence is TGTGCCAGCGGGGGGGCGGCAGATACGCAGTATTTT. Its translation: CASGGAADTQYF. The full variable domain, its missing parts supplied by reference TRBV7-3 and TRBJ2-3, is GAGVSQTPSNKVTEKGKYVELRCDPISGHTALYWYRQSLGQGPEFLIYFQGTGAADDSGLPNDRFFAVRPEGSVSTLKIQRTERGDSAVYLCASGGAADTQYFGPGTRLTVL.

This rearrangement joins TRBV28 to TRBJ1-4; D is ambiguous. V lost 6 bases, J lost 0 bases, and 11 bases lay in between. The germline gives CDR1 MDHEN, CDR2 SYDVKM. This CDR3 comprises 15 residues. The CDR3 is CASSTAAATNEKLFF. DNA of the CDR3: TGTGCCAGCAGCACAGCGGCTGCAACTAATGAAAAACTGTTTTTT.

The V and J genes are TRBV4-1 and TRBJ1-3; 8 bases map to TRBD1. Trimming at V came to 0 bases and at J to 0 bases, leaving 4 bases not matched to a gene. The CDR3 contains 17 residues. Germline values: CDR1 MGHRA, CDR2 YSYEKL. CDR3 in DNA: TGCGCCAGCAGCCAAGATGGGGACAGGCTCTCTGGAAACACCATATATTTT. Its protein is CASSQDGDRLSGNTIYF.

The chain recombines TRBV4-2 with TRBJ2-1; 9 bases map to TRBD2. The CDR3 is made up of 19 amino acids. The V gene end was trimmed by 2 bases and the J gene end by 8 bases; junction bases not matched to a gene: 19. From germline, CDR1 is LGHNA and CDR2 YNFKEQ. CDR3 sequence reads: CASSQYNLAAGGTFDEQFF. The CDR3, as DNA: TGTGCCAGCAGCCAATATAATTTAGCGGCGGGAGGGACTTTCGATGAGCAGTTCTTC.

This sequence joins TRBV29-1 and TRBJ2-5, with TRBD1 matching 7 bases. V trimming: 0 bases; J trimming: 5 bases; junction bases outside the gene matches: 6. This CDR3 has 14 amino acids. Germline values: CDR1 SQVTM, CDR2 ANQGSEA. Here the CDR3 DNA reads TGCAGCGTTGAAGACGAGGGGGCAAGTGAGACCCAGTACTTC. This gives the protein CSVEDEGASETQYF.

The V gene is TRBV4-2, the J gene TRBJ1-1; a weak D match, TRBD1 (5 bases). This CDR3 is 15 amino acids long. CDR1 is LGHNA, CDR2 YNFKEQ, per germline. The V gene lost 3 bases and the J gene lost 1 base, with 12 bases spanning the gap. The CDR3: CASSQSQGENTEAFF. The CDR3 DNA is TGTGCCAGCAGCCAGAGCCAGGGCGAGAACACTGAAGCTTTCTTT.

J is TRBJ2-5 and V is TRBV11-2; 7 bases align to TRBD1. The DNA end is more similar to TRBJ2-7, so the J call may be wrong. Germline CDR1 and CDR2: SGHAT and FQNNGV. CDR3 length: 17 amino acids. This chain's CDR3 is CASSLVHDRVRSYEQYF. CDR3 nucleotides: TGTGCCAGCAGCTTAGTTCACGACAGGGTTCGTTCCTACGAGCAGTACTTC.

The chain combines TRBV4-2 with TRBJ1-2, with 9 bases aligning to TRBD1. V trimming: 0 bases; J trimming: 8 bases; junction bases outside the gene matches: 4. The CDR3 runs 14 residues. CDR1 LGHNA and CDR2 YNFKEQ come from the germline V gene. CDR3 coding DNA: TGTGCCAGCAGCCAAGACCCCGGGACAGGGGGCTACACCTTC. Translating it yields CASSQDPGTGGYTF.